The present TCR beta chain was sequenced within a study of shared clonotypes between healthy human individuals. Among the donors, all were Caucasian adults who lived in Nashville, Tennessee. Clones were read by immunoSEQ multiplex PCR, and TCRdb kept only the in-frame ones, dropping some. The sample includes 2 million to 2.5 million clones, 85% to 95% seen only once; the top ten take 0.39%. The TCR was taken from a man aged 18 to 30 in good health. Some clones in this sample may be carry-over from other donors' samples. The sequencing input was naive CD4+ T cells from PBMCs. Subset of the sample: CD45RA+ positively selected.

Here the CDR3 reads CASSGAITQYF. DNA of the CDR3: TGTGCCAGCAGCGGTGCAATAACGCAGTATTTT. V and J are TRBV5-4 and TRBJ2-3; no definite D call. CDR3 length: 11 amino acids. The germline V and J ends were trimmed by 4 bases and 9 bases, with 9 bases remaining between them. From germline, CDR1 is SGHNT and CDR2 YYREEE (reference sequence). The whole variable domain, remainder taken from reference TRBV5-4 and TRBJ2-3, is ETGVTQSPTHLIKTRGQQVTLRCSSQSGHNTVSWYQQALGQGPQFIFQYYREEENGRGNFPPRFSGLQFPNYSSELNVNALELDDSALYLCASSGAITQYFGPGTRLTVL.